Here is one TCR beta chain with its context. Assay used: immunoSEQ multiplex PCR; TCRdb lists only in-frame clones, some missing. The data show roughly 110,000 clones, under 95% seen once. These data come from a study of blood T cell repertoires in COVID-19. The TCR sequence derives from a woman in her thirties with acute or convalescent COVID-19. Material: peripheral blood.

The CDR3 DNA reads TGTGCCGCGAGACAGGGCCATGGAGACACTGAAGCTTTCTTT. Protein product: CAARQGHGDTEAFF. This chain links TRBV10-3 with TRBJ1-1; 7 bases fit TRBD1. CDR3 length: 14 residues. Germline V CDR1 and CDR2: ENHRY, SYGVKD. The ends lost 11 bases at V and 3 bases at J; junction bases unmatched: 12.